These T cell receptor beta chains were read from a single sample in a study of T cells after yellow fever vaccination. TCRdb re-derived calls from the 5' RACE reads in MiXCR, one entry per CDR3 protein. The sample carries about 630,000 distinct CDR3 sequences, roughly 12% recorded once. The source material was PBMCs, sampled on the day of the yellow fever booster vaccination. The receptors shown here come from a man aged 25 to 40 who received the YFV17D yellow fever vaccine. CDR3s include the opening cysteine and the closing phenylalanine or tryptophan. The D gene is left open where the match is weak. Size is omitted from some rows. Given values are once, few, many or a class for expanded clones.

TRBV27,TRBJ1-1,-,-,CASSLILDTEAFF,TGTGCCAGCAGTTTGATACTCGACACTGAAGCTTTCTTT
TRBV3-1,TRBJ2-7,-,-,CASSRTERLEQYF,TGTGCCAGCAGCCGCACCGAACGGCTTGAGCAGTACTTC
TRBV4-3,TRBJ1-1,-,-,CASSQRQESEAFF,TGCGCCAGCAGCCAACGACAGGAGTCTGAAGCTTTCTTT
TRBV11-2,TRBJ2-7,few,TRBD2,CASSLGVATSGSYF,TGTGCCAGCAGCTTAGGGGTCGCGACTAGCGGGAGCTACTTC
TRBV29-1,TRBJ1-5,few,TRBD1,CSAREASGGSQPQHF,TGCAGCGCCCGGGAGGCCTCAGGGGGCAGCCAGCCCCAGCATTTT
TRBV29-1,TRBJ2-7,many,-,CSVAGQSSYEQYF,TGCAGCGTTGCGGGTCAGAGCTCCTACGAGCAGTACTTC
TRBV7-9,TRBJ2-5,few,-,CASSLGRFGAGETQYF,TGTGCCAGCAGCTTAGGTCGGTTTGGGGCGGGAGAGACCCAGTACTTC
TRBV12-3/TRBV12-4,TRBJ1-6,-,-,CASSRTAPGAAPLHF,TGTGCCAGCAGTCGCACGGCTCCTGGGGCAGCACCCCTCCACTTT
TRBV6-1,TRBJ2-1,few,TRBD2,CASSKLAGIKPSPYNEQFF,TGTGCCAGCAGTAAACTAGCGGGAATCAAACCGTCGCCCTACAATGAGCAGTTCTTC
TRBV7-6,TRBJ1-5,-,-,CASSSTRNQPQHF,TGTGCCAGCAGCTCTACCCGCAATCAGCCCCAGCATTTT
TRBV11-2,TRBJ2-7,few,-,CASSLLGEALTEQYF,TGTGCCAGCAGCCTACTCGGGGAAGCCCTAACGGAGCAGTACTTC
TRBV20-1,TRBJ1-6,-,TRBD1,CSARAPTGSSPLHF,TGCAGTGCTAGAGCTCCGACAGGGAGTTCACCCCTCCACTTT
TRBV6-2/TRBV6-3,TRBJ2-3,many,-,CASSDRPSPSTDTQYF,TGTGCCAGCAGTGATCGACCGAGCCCTAGCACAGATACGCAGTATTTT
TRBV6-1,TRBJ2-2,-,TRBD2,CASSPSSGRRGTGELFF,TGTGCCAGCAGCCCATCTAGCGGGAGGCGAGGCACCGGGGAGCTGTTTTTT
TRBV2,TRBJ2-7,-,TRBD1,CASSTPGTGFYEQYF,TGTGCCAGCAGCACCCCCGGGACAGGGTTTTACGAGCAGTACTTC
TRBV24-1,TRBJ2-2,few,TRBD1,CATSEAQGFTGELFF,TGTGCCACCAGTGAAGCACAGGGGTTCACCGGGGAGCTGTTTTTT
TRBV28,TRBJ2-5,few,-,CASSPPLGGTRGETQYF,TGTGCCAGCAGTCCACCCCTAGGGGGGACAAGGGGAGAGACCCAGTACTTC
TRBV5-6,TRBJ2-7,-,TRBD1,CASSPTGWVYEQYF,TGTGCCAGCAGCCCGACAGGGTGGGTCTACGAGCAGTACTTC
TRBV6-2/TRBV6-3,TRBJ2-7,few,-,CASSIPTGSYEQYF,TGTGCCAGCAGTATACCTACAGGGTCCTACGAGCAGTACTTC
TRBV4-3,TRBJ2-7,-,TRBD2,CASSQVYGRSVYEQYF,TGCGCCAGCAGCCAAGTTTACGGGAGGAGTGTGTACGAGCAGTACTTC
TRBV13,TRBJ2-1,-,-,CASSSGDLDRRGNEQFF,TGTGCCAGCAGCTCCGGGGATCTAGACCGAAGGGGTAATGAGCAGTTCTTC
TRBV27,TRBJ2-2,-,-,CASTPSIRTPGTGELFF,TGTGCCAGCACCCCATCGATTAGGACCCCGGGCACCGGGGAGCTGTTTTTT
TRBV12-3/TRBV12-4,TRBJ2-1,many,TRBD2,CASSTSGTNEQFF,TGTGCCAGCAGTACTAGCGGGACTAATGAGCAGTTCTTC
TRBV29-1,TRBJ2-3,-,-,CSVEEGGADTQYF,TGCAGCGTTGAGGAGGGGGGGGCAGATACGCAGTATTTT
TRBV29-1,TRBJ2-3,few,-,CSVSRGSDTQYF,TGCAGCGTTTCTAGGGGTTCAGATACGCAGTATTTT
TRBV12-3/TRBV12-4,TRBJ2-1,few,TRBD2,CASSLGTSGSDEQFF,TGTGCCAGCAGCCTAGGGACTAGCGGGAGTGATGAGCAGTTCTTC
TRBV30,TRBJ1-1,few,-,CAWSVGVMTEAFF,TGTGCCTGGAGTGTAGGGGTGATGACTGAAGCTTTCTTT
TRBV12-3/TRBV12-4,TRBJ2-1,-,TRBD2,CASSFDRFGGEQFF,TGTGCCAGCAGTTTTGATAGGTTCGGGGGGGAGCAGTTCTTC
TRBV29-1,TRBJ2-4,few,-,CSVEYGTKNIQYF,TGCAGCGTTGAGTACGGGACCAAAAACATTCAGTACTTC
TRBV10-3,TRBJ2-7,many,-,CAISEGASARYEQYF,TGTGCCATCAGTGAGGGTGCTAGCGCTCGCTACGAGCAGTACTTC
TRBV5-5,TRBJ2-1,-,-,CASSPTLGRNSEQFF,TGTGCCAGCAGCCCCACCTTGGGGAGGAACAGTGAGCAGTTCTTC
TRBV5-4,TRBJ2-7,-,TRBD2,CASSLGRGSGRPYEQYF,TGTGCCAGCAGCTTAGGCAGGGGTAGCGGGAGGCCCTACGAGCAGTACTTC
TRBV11-2,TRBJ1-1,-,-,CASSQFRYTEAFF,TGTGCCAGCAGCCAATTCAGGTACACTGAAGCTTTCTTT
TRBV10-3,TRBJ2-7,-,-,CAITPFPGREYEQYF,TGTGCCATCACTCCCTTCCCCGGGCGCGAGTACGAGCAGTACTTC
TRBV14,TRBJ2-7,-,TRBD1,CASRGTASPSYEQYF,TGTGCCAGCAGGGGGACAGCCTCCCCCTCCTACGAGCAGTACTTC
TRBV5-4,TRBJ2-6,-,-,CASSLDGPSGANVLTF,TGTGCCAGCAGCTTGGACGGGCCCTCCGGGGCCAACGTCCTGACTTTC
TRBV5-1,TRBJ2-1,-,-,CASSVAVNTRAYNEQFF,TGCGCCAGCAGCGTGGCCGTAAACACAAGAGCCTACAATGAGCAGTTCTTC
TRBV7-8,TRBJ1-3,-,-,CASSYLGNTIYF,TGTGCCAGCAGTTACCTGGGAAACACCATATATTTT
TRBV20-1,TRBJ1-5,-,-,CSATTAQPQHF,TGCAGTGCTACCACAGCCCAGCCCCAGCATTTT
TRBV20-1,TRBJ2-7,-,-,CSADPRGVSYEQYF,TGCAGTGCCGACCCGCGCGGGGTCTCCTACGAGCAGTACTTC
TRBV7-3,TRBJ2-2,-,TRBD2,CASESGRDTGELFF,TGTGCCAGCGAAAGCGGGAGGGACACCGGGGAGCTGTTTTTT
TRBV15,TRBJ2-5,-,-,CATSRAAAETQYF,TGTGCCACCAGCAGAGCGGCAGCAGAGACCCAGTACTTC
TRBV6-1,TRBJ2-1,few,TRBD2,CASSRVAGSSYNEQFF,TGTGCCAGCAGTAGGGTAGCGGGGAGCTCCTACAATGAGCAGTTCTTC
TRBV7-6,TRBJ1-6,few,-,CASSLPGNNSPLHF,TGTGCCAGCAGCTTACCAGGCAATAATTCACCCCTCCACTTT
TRBV20-1,TRBJ1-4,-,-,CSASWQTNEKLFF,TGCAGTGCTAGTTGGCAGACCAATGAAAAACTGTTTTTT